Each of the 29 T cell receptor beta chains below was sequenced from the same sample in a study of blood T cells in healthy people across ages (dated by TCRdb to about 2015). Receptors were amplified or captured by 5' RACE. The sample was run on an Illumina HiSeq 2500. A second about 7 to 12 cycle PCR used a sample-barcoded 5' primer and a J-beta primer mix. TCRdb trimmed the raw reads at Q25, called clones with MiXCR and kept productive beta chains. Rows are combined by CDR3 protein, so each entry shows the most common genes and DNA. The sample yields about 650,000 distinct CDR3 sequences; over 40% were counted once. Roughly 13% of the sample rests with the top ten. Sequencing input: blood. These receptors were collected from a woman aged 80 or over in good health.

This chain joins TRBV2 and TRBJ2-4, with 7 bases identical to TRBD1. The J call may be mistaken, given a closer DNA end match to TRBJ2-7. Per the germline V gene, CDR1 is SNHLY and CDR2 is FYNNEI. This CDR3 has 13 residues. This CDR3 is CASRRQGVYEQYF. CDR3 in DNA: TGTGCCAGCAGACGGCAGGGGGTTTACGAGCAGTACTTC.

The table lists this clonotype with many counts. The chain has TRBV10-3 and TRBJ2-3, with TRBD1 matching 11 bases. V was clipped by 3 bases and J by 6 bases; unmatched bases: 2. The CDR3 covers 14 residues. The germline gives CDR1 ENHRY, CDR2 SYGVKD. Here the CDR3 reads CAISEGTGGDTQYF. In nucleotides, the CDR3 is TGTGCCATCAGTGAAGGGACAGGGGGGGATACGCAGTATTTT.

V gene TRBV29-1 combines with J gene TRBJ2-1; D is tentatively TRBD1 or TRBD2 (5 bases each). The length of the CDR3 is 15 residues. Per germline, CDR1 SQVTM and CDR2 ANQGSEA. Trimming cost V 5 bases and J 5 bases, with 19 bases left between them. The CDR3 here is CSVTRDPGSHNEQFF. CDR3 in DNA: TGCAGCGTTACCCGGGACCCCGGGTCTCACAATGAGCAGTTCTTC.

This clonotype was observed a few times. The CDR3 bases are TGTGCCAGTAGTATCAGGGGAGGTCTGGCCGAGCAGTACTTC. The encoded protein is CASSIRGGLAEQYF. The V and J genes are TRBV19 and TRBJ2-7, with D perhaps matching TRBD1 or TRBD2 (6 bases each). Germline V gene data show CDR1 as LNHDA and CDR2 as SQIVND (reference sequence). The CDR3 consists of 14 residues. V was cut by 3 bases and J by 6 bases, with 15 bases left in between.

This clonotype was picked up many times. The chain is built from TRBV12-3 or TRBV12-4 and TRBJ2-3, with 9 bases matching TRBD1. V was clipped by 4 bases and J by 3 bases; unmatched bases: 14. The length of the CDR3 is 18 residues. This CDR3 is CASSSNSHGTGLTDTQYF. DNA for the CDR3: TGTGCCAGCAGTTCGAACTCTCACGGGACAGGGCTAACAGATACGCAGTATTTT.

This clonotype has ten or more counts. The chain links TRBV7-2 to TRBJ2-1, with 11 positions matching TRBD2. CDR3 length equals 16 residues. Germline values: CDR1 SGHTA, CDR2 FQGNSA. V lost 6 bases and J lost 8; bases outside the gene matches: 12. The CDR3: CASRPTSGSSVYEQFF. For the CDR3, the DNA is TGTGCCAGCAGGCCTACTAGCGGGAGCAGCGTATATGAGCAGTTCTTC.

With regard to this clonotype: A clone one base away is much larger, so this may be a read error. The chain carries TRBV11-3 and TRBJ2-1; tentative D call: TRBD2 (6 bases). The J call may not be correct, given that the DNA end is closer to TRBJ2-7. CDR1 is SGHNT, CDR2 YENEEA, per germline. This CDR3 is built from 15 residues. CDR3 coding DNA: TGTGCCAGCAGCCCCGAAATAGCGGCCTACAATGAGCAGTACTTC. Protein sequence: CASSPEIAAYNEQYF.

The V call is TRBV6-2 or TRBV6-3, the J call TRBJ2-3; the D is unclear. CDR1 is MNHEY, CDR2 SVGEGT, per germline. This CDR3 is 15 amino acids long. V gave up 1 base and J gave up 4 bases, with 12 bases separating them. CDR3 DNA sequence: TGTGCCAGCAGTTACTGGGCTTCCGGCGCAGATACGCAGTATTTT. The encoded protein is CASSYWASGADTQYF.

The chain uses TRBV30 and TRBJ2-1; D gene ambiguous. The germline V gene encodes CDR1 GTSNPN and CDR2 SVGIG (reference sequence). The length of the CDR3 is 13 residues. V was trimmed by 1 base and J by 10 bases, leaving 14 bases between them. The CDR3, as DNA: TGTGCCTGGAGTGGGGAACGGTGGAGAGAGCAGTTCTTC. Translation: CAWSGERWREQFF.

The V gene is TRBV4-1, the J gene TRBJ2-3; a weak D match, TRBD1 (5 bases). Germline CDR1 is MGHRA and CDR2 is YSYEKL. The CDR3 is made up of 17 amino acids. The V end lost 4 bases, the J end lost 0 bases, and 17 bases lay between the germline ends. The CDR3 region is CASSLLQGRSSTDTQYF. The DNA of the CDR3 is TGCGCCAGCAGCCTGCTCCAGGGCCGCTCTAGCACAGATACGCAGTATTTT.

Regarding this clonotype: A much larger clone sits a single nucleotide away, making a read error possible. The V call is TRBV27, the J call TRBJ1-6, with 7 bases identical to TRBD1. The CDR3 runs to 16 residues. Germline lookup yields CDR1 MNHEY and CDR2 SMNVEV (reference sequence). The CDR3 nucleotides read TGTGCCAGCAGTTCCCGTAGGGGGCTCGGTGATTCACCCCTCCAATTT. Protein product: CASSSRRGLGDSPLQF.

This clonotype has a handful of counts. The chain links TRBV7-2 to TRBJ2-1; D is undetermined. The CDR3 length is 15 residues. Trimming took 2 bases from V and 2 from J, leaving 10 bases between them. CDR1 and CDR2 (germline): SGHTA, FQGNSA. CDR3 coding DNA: TGTGCCAGCAGCTTAAGCCTTGCTGCCTACAATGAGCAGTTCTTC. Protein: CASSLSLAAYNEQFF.

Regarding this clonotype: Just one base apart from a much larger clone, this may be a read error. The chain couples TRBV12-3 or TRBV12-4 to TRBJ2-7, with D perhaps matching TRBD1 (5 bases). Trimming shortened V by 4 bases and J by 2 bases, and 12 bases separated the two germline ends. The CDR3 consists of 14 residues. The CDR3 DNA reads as TGTGCCAGCAGTTCGGCAGGGAACGCCTACGAGCAGTACTTC. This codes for CASSSAGNAYEQYF.

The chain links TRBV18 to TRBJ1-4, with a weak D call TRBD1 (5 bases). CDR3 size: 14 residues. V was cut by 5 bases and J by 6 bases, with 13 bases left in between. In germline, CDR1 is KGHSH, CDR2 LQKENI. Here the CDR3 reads CASSKDSLHEKLFF. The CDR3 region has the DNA TGTGCCAGCTCAAAAGACAGTCTTCATGAAAAACTGTTTTTT.

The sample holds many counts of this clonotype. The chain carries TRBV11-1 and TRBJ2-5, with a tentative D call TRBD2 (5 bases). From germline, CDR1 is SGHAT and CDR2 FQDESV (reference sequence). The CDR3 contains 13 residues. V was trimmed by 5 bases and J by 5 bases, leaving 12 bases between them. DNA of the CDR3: TGTGCCAGCAGCCCCAGCGGTCGCGAGACCCAGTACTTC. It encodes CASSPSGRETQYF.

CDR3 nucleotides: TGCAGCGTTTCCAGACAGGGTACTTTGAAGTCGCAGTATTTT. It specifies CSVSRQGTLKSQYF. This chain connects TRBV29-1 to TRBJ2-3, with 7 bases lining up with TRBD1. J lost 10 bases, V lost 5 bases, and 15 bases had no gene match. Germline CDR1 SQVTM, CDR2 ANQGSEA. This CDR3 is 14 amino acids long.

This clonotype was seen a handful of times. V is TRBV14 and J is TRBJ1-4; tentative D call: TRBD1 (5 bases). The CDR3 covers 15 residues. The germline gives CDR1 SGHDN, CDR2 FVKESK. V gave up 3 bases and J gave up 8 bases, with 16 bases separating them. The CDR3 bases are TGTGCCAGCAGCCACCTTAGGGGCTCAAACGAAAAACTGTTTTTT. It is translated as CASSHLRGSNEKLFF.

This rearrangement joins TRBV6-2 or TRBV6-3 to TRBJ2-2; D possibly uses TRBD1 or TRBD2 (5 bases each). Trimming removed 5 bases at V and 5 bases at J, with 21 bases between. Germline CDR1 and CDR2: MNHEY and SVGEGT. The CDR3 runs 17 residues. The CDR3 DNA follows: TGTGCCAGCAGTCCCTCCCTTTTCCGGGGACCGACCGGGGAGCTGTTTTTT. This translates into CASSPSLFRGPTGELFF.

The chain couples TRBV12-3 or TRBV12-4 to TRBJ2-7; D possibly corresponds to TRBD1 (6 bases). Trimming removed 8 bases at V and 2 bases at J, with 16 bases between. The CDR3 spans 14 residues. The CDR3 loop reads CASASTQGTYEQYF. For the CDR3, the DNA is TGTGCCAGCGCTTCAACTCAGGGGACCTACGAGCAGTACTTC.

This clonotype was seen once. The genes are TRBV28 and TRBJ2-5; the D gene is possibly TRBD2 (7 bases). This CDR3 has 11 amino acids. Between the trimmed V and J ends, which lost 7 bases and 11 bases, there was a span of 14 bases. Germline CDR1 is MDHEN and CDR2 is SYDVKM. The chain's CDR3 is CASTRGGRQYF. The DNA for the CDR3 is TGTGCCAGCACCAGGGGAGGGCGGCAGTACTTC.

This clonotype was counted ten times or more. CDR3 bases: TGCAGCGTATCGAGGGGCAATCAGCCCCAGCATTTT. It yields the protein CSVSRGNQPQHF. The chain links TRBV29-1 to TRBJ1-5; D is unresolved. The germline V and J ends were trimmed by 6 bases and 2 bases, with 8 bases remaining between them. The CDR3 extends over 12 amino acids. CDR1 is SQVTM and CDR2 is ANQGSEA in the germline V gene.

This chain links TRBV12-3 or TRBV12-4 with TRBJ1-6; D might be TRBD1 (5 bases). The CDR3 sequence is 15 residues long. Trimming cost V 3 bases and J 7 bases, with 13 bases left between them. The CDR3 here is CASSLRGDRNSPLHF. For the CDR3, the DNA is TGTGCCAGCAGTTTGCGGGGGGATCGGAATTCACCCCTCCACTTT.

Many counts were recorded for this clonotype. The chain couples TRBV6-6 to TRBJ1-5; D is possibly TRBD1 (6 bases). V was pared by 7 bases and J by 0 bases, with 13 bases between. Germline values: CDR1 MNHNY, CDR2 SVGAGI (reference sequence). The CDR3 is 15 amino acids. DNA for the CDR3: TGTGCCAGCAACCTATCACAGGGTAGCAATCAGCCCCAGCATTTT. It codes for CASNLSQGSNQPQHF.

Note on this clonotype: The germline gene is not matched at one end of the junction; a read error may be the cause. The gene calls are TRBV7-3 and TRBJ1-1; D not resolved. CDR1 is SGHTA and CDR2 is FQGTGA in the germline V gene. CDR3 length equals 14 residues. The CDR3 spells CASSLGPGNPEAFF. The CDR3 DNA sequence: TGTGCCAGCAGCTTAGGCCCGGGGAACCCTGAAGCTTTCTTT.

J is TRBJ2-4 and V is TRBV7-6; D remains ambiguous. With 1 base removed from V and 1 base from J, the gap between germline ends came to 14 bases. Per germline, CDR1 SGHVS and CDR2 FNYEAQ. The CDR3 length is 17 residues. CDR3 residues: CASSLEAAPSAKNIQYF. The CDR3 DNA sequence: TGTGCCAGCAGCTTAGAGGCGGCGCCAAGCGCCAAAAACATTCAGTACTTC.

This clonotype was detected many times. The CDR3 DNA reads TGTGCCAGCAGCCTGACTAGCGGGGGGGGAACGCAGTATTTT. This codes for CASSLTSGGGTQYF. The chain links TRBV12-3 or TRBV12-4 to TRBJ2-3, with 14 bases identical to TRBD2. J was trimmed by 9 bases and V by 6 bases; bases with no gene match: 5. The CDR3 runs to 14 residues.

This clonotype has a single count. In DNA, the CDR3 is TGTGCCAGCAGCGCTGACAGGGCGAATGGCTACACCTTC. It is translated as CASSADRANGYTF. This sequence joins TRBV7-9 and TRBJ1-2, with 7 bases matching TRBD1. Per germline, CDR1 SEHNR and CDR2 FQNEAQ (reference sequence). This CDR3 has 13 residues. V lost 5 bases and J lost 6; bases outside the gene matches: 6.

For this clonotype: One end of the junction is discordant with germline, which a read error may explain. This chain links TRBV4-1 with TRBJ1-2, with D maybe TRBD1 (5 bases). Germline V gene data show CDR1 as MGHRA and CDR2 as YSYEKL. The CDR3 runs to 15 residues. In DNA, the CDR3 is TGCGCCAGCAGCCAAGGGGGCGGGCTCCCCTATGGCTACACATTC. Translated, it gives CASSQGGGLPYGYTF.

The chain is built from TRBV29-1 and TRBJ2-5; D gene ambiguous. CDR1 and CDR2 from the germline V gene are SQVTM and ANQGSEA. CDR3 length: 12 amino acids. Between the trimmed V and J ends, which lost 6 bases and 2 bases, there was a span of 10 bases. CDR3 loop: CSVIVGQETQYF. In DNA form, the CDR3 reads TGCAGCGTCATAGTGGGACAAGAGACCCAGTACTTC.